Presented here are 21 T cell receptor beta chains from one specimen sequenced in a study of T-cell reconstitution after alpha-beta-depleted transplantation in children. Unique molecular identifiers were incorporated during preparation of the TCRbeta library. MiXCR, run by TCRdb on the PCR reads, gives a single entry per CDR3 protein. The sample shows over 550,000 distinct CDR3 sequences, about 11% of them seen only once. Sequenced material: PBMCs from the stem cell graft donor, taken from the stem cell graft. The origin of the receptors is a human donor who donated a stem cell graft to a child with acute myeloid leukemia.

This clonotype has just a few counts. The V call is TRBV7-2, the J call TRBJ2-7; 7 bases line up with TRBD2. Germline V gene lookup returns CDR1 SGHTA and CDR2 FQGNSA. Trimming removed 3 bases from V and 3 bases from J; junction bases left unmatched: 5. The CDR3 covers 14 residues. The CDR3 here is CASSLRGSNYEQYF. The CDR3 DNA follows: TGTGCCAGCAGCTTGCGCGGGAGCAACTACGAGCAGTACTTC.

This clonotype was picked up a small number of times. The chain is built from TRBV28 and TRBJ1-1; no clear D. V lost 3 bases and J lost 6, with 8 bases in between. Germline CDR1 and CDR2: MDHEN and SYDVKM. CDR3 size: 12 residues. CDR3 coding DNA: TGTGCCAGCAGTTTGTTATTCGCTGAAGCTTTCTTT. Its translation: CASSLLFAEAFF.

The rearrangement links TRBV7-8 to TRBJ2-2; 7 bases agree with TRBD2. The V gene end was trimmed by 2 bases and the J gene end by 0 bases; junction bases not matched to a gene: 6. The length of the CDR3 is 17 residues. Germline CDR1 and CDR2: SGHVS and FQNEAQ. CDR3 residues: CASSLSWEGANTGELFF. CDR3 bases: TGTGCCAGCAGCTTATCGTGGGAGGGTGCGAACACCGGGGAGCTGTTTTTT.

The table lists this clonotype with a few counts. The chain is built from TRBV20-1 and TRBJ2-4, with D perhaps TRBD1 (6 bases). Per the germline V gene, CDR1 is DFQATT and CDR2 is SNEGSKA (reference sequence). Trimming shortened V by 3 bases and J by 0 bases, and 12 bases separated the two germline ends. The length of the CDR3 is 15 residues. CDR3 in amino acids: CSASQRGIAKNIQYF. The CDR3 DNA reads TGCAGTGCTAGCCAGAGGGGGATAGCCAAAAACATTCAGTACTTC.

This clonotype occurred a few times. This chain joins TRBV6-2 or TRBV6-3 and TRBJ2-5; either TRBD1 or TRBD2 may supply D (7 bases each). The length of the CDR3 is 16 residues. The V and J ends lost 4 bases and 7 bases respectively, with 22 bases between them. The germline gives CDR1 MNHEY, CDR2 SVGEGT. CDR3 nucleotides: TGTGCCAGCAGTTCCATCTCGACAGGGAGGGAAGCGACCCAGTACTTC. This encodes CASSSISTGREATQYF.

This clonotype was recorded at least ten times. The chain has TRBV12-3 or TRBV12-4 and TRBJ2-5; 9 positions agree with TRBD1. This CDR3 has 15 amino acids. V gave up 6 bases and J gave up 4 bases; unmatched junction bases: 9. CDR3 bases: TGTGCCAGCAGGGGGCCGGGACAGGGTAGAGAGACCCAGTACTTC. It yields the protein CASRGPGQGRETQYF.

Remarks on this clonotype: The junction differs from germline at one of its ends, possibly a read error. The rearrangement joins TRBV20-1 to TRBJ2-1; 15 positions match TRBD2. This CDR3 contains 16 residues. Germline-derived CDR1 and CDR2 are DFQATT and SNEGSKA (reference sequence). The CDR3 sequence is CCARTSGRARYDEQFF. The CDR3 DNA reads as TGCTGTGCCAGGACTAGCGGGAGGGCCAGATATGATGAGCAGTTCTTC.

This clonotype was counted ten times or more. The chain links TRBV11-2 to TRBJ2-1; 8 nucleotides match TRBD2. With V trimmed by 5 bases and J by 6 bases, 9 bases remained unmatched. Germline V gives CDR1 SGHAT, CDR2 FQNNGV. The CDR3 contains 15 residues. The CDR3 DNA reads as TGTGCCAGCAGCCCCGGGACTAGTAGCATCAATGAGCAGTTCTTC. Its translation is CASSPGTSSINEQFF.

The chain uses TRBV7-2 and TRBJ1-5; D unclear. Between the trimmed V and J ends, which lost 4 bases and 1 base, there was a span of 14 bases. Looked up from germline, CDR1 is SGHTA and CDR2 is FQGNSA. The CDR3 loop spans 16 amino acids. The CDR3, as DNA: TGTGCCAGCAGCTCCTTCAGCGTGCGAAGCAATCAGCCCCAGCATTTT. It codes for CASSSFSVRSNQPQHF.

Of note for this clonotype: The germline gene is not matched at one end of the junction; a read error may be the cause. CDR3 in amino acids: CASGLGSGSSHEQYF. The DNA for the CDR3 is TGCGCCAGCGGCTTGGGCAGCGGGAGTTCCCACGAGCAGTACTTC. J is TRBJ2-7 and V is TRBV5-1; 8 bases map to TRBD2. Germline assignment: CDR1 SGHRS and CDR2 YFSETQ. The CDR3 has 15 residues. The complete variable domain, with remaining parts taken from reference TRBV5-1 and TRBJ2-7, reads KAGVTQTPRYLIKTRGQQVTLSCSPISGHRSVSWYQQTPGQGLQFLFEYFSETQRNKGNFPGRFSGRQFSNSRSEMNVSTLELGDSALYLCASGLGSGSSHEQYFGPGTRLTVT.

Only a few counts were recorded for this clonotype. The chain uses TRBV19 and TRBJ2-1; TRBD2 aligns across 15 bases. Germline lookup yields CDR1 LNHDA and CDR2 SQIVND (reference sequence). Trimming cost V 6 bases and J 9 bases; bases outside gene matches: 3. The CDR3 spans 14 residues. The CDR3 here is CASRLGLAGGEQFF. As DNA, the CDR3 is TGTGCCAGTAGATTGGGACTAGCGGGAGGTGAGCAGTTCTTC.

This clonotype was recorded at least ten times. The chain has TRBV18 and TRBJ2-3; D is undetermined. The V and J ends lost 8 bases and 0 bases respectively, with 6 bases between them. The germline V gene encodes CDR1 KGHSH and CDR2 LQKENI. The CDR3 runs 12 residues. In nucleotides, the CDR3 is TGTGCCAGCAGTCCCAGCACAGATACGCAGTATTTT. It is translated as CASSPSTDTQYF.

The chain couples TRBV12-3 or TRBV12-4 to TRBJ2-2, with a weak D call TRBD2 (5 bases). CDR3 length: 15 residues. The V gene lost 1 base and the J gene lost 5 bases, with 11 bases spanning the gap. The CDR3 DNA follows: TGTGCCAGCAGTTTAGACGGGGTACTGACCGGGGAGCTGTTTTTT. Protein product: CASSLDGVLTGELFF.

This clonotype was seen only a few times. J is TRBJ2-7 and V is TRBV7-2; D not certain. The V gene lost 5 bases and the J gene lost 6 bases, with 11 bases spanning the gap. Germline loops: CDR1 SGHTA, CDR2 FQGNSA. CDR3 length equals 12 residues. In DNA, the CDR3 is TGTGCCAGCAGCGAATCACGAACCGAGCAGTACTTC. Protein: CASSESRTEQYF.

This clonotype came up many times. The CDR3 nucleotides read TGTGCCATCAGTGAGGTGGGACAGGTCCTAGCGGGAGGCTCAGATACGCAGTATTTT. Translating gives CAISEVGQVLAGGSDTQYF. V usage is TRBV10-3 and J usage is TRBJ2-3; the match to TRBD2 covers 11 bases. The V gene end was trimmed by 2 bases and the J gene end by 4 bases; junction bases not matched to a gene: 14. The V gene's germline CDR1 is ENHRY and CDR2 SYGVKD. The CDR3 totals 19 residues.

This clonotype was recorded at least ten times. CDR3 DNA: TGTGCCAGCAGCTTAGGGGTCACAGATACGCAGTATTTT. Its protein is CASSLGVTDTQYF. The chain has TRBV7-2 and TRBJ2-3; no clear D. Germline V gene data show CDR1 as SGHTA and CDR2 as FQGNSA. This CDR3 is built from 13 residues. Trimming left V 1 base short and J 2 bases short, with 4 bases between.

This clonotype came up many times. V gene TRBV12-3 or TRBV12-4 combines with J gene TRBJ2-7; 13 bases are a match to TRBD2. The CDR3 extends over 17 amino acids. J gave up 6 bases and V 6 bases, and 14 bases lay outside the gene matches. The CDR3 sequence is CASSPGLAGSAGFEQYF. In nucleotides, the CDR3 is TGTGCCAGCAGCCCGGGACTAGCGGGAAGTGCCGGTTTCGAGCAGTACTTC.

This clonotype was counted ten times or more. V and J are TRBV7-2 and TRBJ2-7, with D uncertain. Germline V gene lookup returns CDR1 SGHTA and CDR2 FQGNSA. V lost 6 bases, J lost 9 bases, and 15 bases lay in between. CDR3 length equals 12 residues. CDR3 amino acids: CASSSSIGRQYF. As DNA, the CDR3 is TGTGCCAGCAGTTCTTCCATCGGGCGGCAGTACTTC.

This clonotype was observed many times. The CDR3 here is CASSLALGGSGANVLTF. CDR3 sequence (DNA): TGTGCCAGCAGTTTAGCGCTGGGTGGCTCTGGGGCCAACGTCCTGACTTTC. The chain is built from TRBV12-3 or TRBV12-4 and TRBJ2-6; D gene unclear. This CDR3 contains 17 residues. Trimming took off 0 bases at V and 0 bases at J, with 9 bases between the two ends.

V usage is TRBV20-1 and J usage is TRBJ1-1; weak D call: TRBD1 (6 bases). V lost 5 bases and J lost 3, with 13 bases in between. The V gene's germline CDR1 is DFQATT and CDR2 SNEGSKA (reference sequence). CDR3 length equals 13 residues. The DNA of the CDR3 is TGCAGTGCTGTAGGGGGTGGGCACACTGAAGCTTTCTTT. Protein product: CSAVGGGHTEAFF.

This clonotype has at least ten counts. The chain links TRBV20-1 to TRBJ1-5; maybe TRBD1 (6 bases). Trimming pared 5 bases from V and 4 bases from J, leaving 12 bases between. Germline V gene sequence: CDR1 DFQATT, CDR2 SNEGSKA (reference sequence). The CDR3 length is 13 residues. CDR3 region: CSAHRVGNQPQHF. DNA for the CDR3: TGCAGTGCTCACAGGGTTGGGAATCAGCCCCAGCATTTT.